One T cell receptor (beta chain) is described in this entry. Its target is not known. Measured with immunoSEQ multiplex PCR; TCRdb has only the in-frame clones, and not every one. The repertoire holds about 120,000 clones, with about 93% as singletons. This record comes from a study of graft-versus-host responses after intestinal transplantation. CDR1 and CDR2 (germline): SGHNT, YYREEE (reference sequence). Trimming removed 3 bases from V and 2 bases from J, with 9 bases in between. The CDR3 is made up of 14 amino acids. This sequence originates from a human donor who received an intestinal transplant. The chain is built from TRBV5-4 and TRBJ1-3; tentatively, D is TRBD1 (5 bases). Sample: unstimulated CD4+ T cells sorted from spleen or lymph node cells, taken before intestinal transplant. Here the CDR3 DNA reads TGTGCCAGCAGCTCGGGACTGGCTGGAAACACCATATATTTT. Its protein is CASSSGLAGNTIYF.